One sample yielded the 29 T cell receptor beta chains listed below, sequenced in a study of blood T cell repertoires in COVID-19. Profiled with immunoSEQ multiplex PCR; TCRdb holds only in-frame clones, not every one. The table lists 150,000 to 200,000 clones, roughly 90% of them singletons. Specimen: PBMCs or T cells enriched from blood (not recorded which). Receptor source: a woman in her forties or fifties who had recovered from COVID-19.

The chain is built from TRBV18 and TRBJ2-7; a weak D match, TRBD2 (6 bases). Trimming left V 6 bases short and J 2 bases short, with 14 bases between. This CDR3 is built from 14 residues. The germline V gene has CDR1 KGHSH and CDR2 LQKENI. The DNA for the CDR3 is TGTGCCAGCTCCCGGGTGGGGGGAGCCTACGAGCAGTACTTC. It specifies CASSRVGGAYEQYF.

The chain joins TRBV7-3 to TRBJ2-3; perhaps TRBD1 as D (5 bases). The V and J ends lost 2 bases and 3 bases respectively, with 9 bases between them. This CDR3 is 14 amino acids long. Germline CDR1 SGHTA, CDR2 FQGTGA. Here the CDR3 reads CASSLQGFTDTQYF. The CDR3 DNA sequence: TGTGCCAGCAGCTTACAGGGTTTTACAGATACGCAGTATTTT. The full variable domain, with the rest looked up from reference TRBV7-3 and TRBJ2-3, is GAGVSQTPSNKVTEKGKYVELRCDPISGHTALYWYRQSLGQGPEFLIYFQGTGAADDSGLPNDRFFAVRPEGSVSTLKIQRTERGDSAVYLCASSLQGFTDTQYFGPGTRLTVL.

This clone appeared a single time. The V call is TRBV14, the J call TRBJ1-2; 7 bases line up with TRBD1. CDR3 length: 14 residues. Trimming cost V 4 bases and J 2 bases; bases outside gene matches: 4. Germline loops: CDR1 SGHDN, CDR2 FVKESK. The CDR3 coding sequence is TGTGCCAGCAGCCCTCGGGACAGCAACTATGGCTACACCTTC. Translating gives CASSPRDSNYGYTF.

The rearrangement uses TRBV4-1 and TRBJ1-1, with no clear D. The germline CDR1 and CDR2 sequences are MGHRA and YSYEKL. The ends were cut back, 0 bases at V and 4 bases at J, with 15 bases in the middle. The CDR3 is made up of 16 amino acids. CDR3 sequence reads: CASSQEAAASFTEAFF. The CDR3 DNA reads as TGCGCCAGCAGCCAAGAGGCGGCGGCAAGCTTCACTGAAGCTTTCTTT.

This rearrangement joins TRBV19 to TRBJ2-5, with 8 bases identical to TRBD1. The CDR3 runs to 15 residues. Germline assignment: CDR1 LNHDA and CDR2 SQIVND (reference sequence). V shed 2 bases and J 3 bases; nucleotides not matched to a gene: 5. This chain's CDR3 is CASSISGTGEETQYF. The CDR3 DNA sequence: TGTGCCAGTAGTATAAGTGGGACAGGAGAAGAGACCCAGTACTTC.

The chain has TRBV2 and TRBJ2-1, with D perhaps matching TRBD2 (7 bases). The CDR3 contains 15 residues. Trimming removed 3 bases from V and 8 bases from J, with 17 bases in between. Germline V CDR1 and CDR2: SNHLY, FYNNEI. The CDR3, as DNA: TGTGCCAGCAGTGAGGGGAGGGGGGGCTCGGATGAGCAGTTCTTC. Translated: CASSEGRGGSDEQFF. Full variable domain (outside the CDR3, taken from reference TRBV2 and TRBJ2-1): EPEVTQTPSHQVTQMGQEVILRCVPISNHLYFYWYRQILGQKVEFLVSFYNNEISEKSEIFDDQFSVERPDGSNFTLKIRSTKLEDSAMYFCASSEGRGGSDEQFFGPGTRLTVL.

This chain links TRBV7-9 with TRBJ1-2; 9 nucleotides match TRBD1. CDR1 is SEHNR and CDR2 is FQNEAQ in the germline V gene (reference sequence). The V and J ends lost 5 bases and 6 bases, in that order; junction bases with no gene match: 7. There are 14 residues in the CDR3. CDR3 sequence: CASSLGTGRDGYTF. As DNA, the CDR3 is TGTGCCAGCAGCCTGGGGACAGGGAGGGATGGCTACACCTTC.

The rearrangement joins TRBV9 to TRBJ2-6, with 10 nucleotides matching TRBD1. CDR1 SGDLS and CDR2 YYNGEE come from the germline V gene. Germline trimming cut 1 base from V and 4 bases from J; bases unmatched to any gene: 14. The CDR3 contains 20 residues. The CDR3 sequence: CASSVSGQGLNRGGANVLTF. Here the CDR3 DNA reads TGTGCCAGCAGCGTATCGGGACAGGGGCTCAACAGGGGAGGGGCCAACGTCCTGACTTTC.

The chain is built from TRBV9 and TRBJ2-1; 9 bases line up with TRBD1. CDR3 length: 15 amino acids. Germline values: CDR1 SGDLS, CDR2 YYNGEE. V lost 2 bases to trimming and J lost 9 bases; unmatched junction nucleotides: 9. The CDR3 region has the DNA TGTGCCAGCAGCGTCTACCCGACAGGGGGAAGTGAGCAGTTCTTC. Amino acid sequence: CASSVYPTGGSEQFF.

In the case of this clone: Other DNA sequences from this sample encode an identical CDR3 as well. This chain uses TRBV5-1 with TRBJ1-4; unclear D gene. The CDR3 has 14 residues. Germline V gene lookup returns CDR1 SGHRS and CDR2 YFSETQ. V gave up 2 bases and J gave up 0 bases, with 5 bases separating them. The CDR3 reads CASSLTATNEKLFF. In DNA form, the CDR3 reads TGCGCCAGCAGCTTAACAGCAACTAATGAAAAACTGTTTTTT. Filled out from reference TRBV5-1 and TRBJ1-4, the complete variable domain reads KAGVTQTPRYLIKTRGQQVTLSCSPISGHRSVSWYQQTPGQGLQFLFEYFSETQRNKGNFPGRFSGRQFSNSRSEMNVSTLELGDSALYLCASSLTATNEKLFFGSGTQLSVL.

This chain uses TRBV2 with TRBJ2-7, with 7 bases matching TRBD1. The CDR3 spans 12 residues. V shed 6 bases, J shed 5 bases, and the junction held 4 bases outside the gene matches. Per the germline V gene, CDR1 is SNHLY and CDR2 is FYNNEI. The DNA for the CDR3 is TGTGCCAGCAGGGTGACAGGGAACGAGCAGTACTTC. Translating it yields CASRVTGNEQYF.

Only a few counts were recorded for this clone. The chain combines TRBV27 with TRBJ2-1, with D possibly being TRBD2 (6 bases). Germline V gene lookup returns CDR1 MNHEY and CDR2 SMNVEV (reference sequence). This CDR3 region has 14 residues. V was pared by 8 bases and J by 0 bases, with 11 bases between. The CDR3 nucleotides are TGTGCCAGCCGGGACTCGAGCTCCTACAATGAGCAGTTCTTC. It yields the protein CASRDSSSYNEQFF.

The gene calls are TRBV7-9 and TRBJ2-7; 7 bases line up with TRBD1. V shed 5 bases, J shed 4 bases, and the junction held 14 bases outside the gene matches. Germline V CDR1 and CDR2: SEHNR, FQNEAQ (reference sequence). The CDR3 totals 16 residues. This CDR3 is CASSPLPPGQRYEQYF. The CDR3 DNA is TGTGCCAGCAGCCCCCTACCCCCGGGACAGAGATACGAGCAGTACTTC.

The J gene is TRBJ2-2, the V gene TRBV5-4; TRBD1 might be the D (5 bases). The CDR3 has 14 residues. V was cut by 2 bases and J by 1 base, with 6 bases left in between. From germline, CDR1 is SGHNT and CDR2 YYREEE (reference sequence). This CDR3 is CASSFDRNTGELFF. The CDR3 nucleotides are TGTGCCAGCAGCTTCGACAGGAACACCGGGGAGCTGTTTTTT.

The chain links TRBV7-9 to TRBJ2-2; D gene unclear. This CDR3 is 13 amino acids long. Trimming stripped 5 bases from V and 6 bases from J, with 10 bases between. CDR1 and CDR2 from the germline V gene are SEHNR and FQNEAQ (reference sequence). The CDR3 coding sequence is TGTGCCAGCAGCCCTTCAGTTTCCGGGGAGCTGTTTTTT. Its translation: CASSPSVSGELFF.

This sequence joins TRBV5-4 and TRBJ2-1; 9 nucleotides align to TRBD2. V shed 4 bases and J 8 bases; nucleotides not matched to a gene: 10. The CDR3 spans 15 residues. Germline CDR1 SGHNT, CDR2 YYREEE (reference sequence). The DNA for the CDR3 is TGTGCCAGCAGCCGCCCTAGCGGGGTCCTGGATGAGCAGTTCTTC. Translated, it gives CASSRPSGVLDEQFF.

This clone showed up just a few times. The CDR3 reads CASRTTGFEAFF. The CDR3 coding sequence is TGTGCCAGTAGAACAACAGGGTTCGAAGCTTTCTTT. The chain uses TRBV19 and TRBJ1-1; TRBD1 is a possible D gene (6 bases). Trimming removed 6 bases from V and 8 bases from J, with 13 bases in between. Germline V gene lookup returns CDR1 LNHDA and CDR2 SQIVND (reference sequence). CDR3 length equals 12 residues.

This chain links TRBV5-6 with TRBJ1-5, with a possible D match to TRBD1 (6 bases). Germline lookup yields CDR1 SGHDT and CDR2 YYEEEE. Trimming took off 3 bases at V and 4 bases at J, with 17 bases between the two ends. This CDR3 is built from 16 residues. This chain's CDR3 is CASSSTDLDRNQPQHF. The CDR3 DNA is TGTGCCAGCAGCTCCACCGATCTGGACAGAAATCAGCCCCAGCATTTT.

The V call is TRBV18, the J call TRBJ2-1, with 7 bases identical to TRBD1. The CDR3 runs to 16 residues. J lost 4 bases, V lost 2 bases, and 8 bases had no gene match. Germline assignment: CDR1 KGHSH and CDR2 LQKENI. The CDR3 DNA sequence: TGTGCCAGCTCACCAAGACAGGGTTCACCGTACAATGAGCAGTTCTTC. Translating gives CASSPRQGSPYNEQFF.

V is TRBV7-8 and J is TRBJ2-7; 7 positions agree with TRBD1. This CDR3 is 15 amino acids long. V lost 2 bases and J lost 1; bases outside the gene matches: 5. Germline assignment: CDR1 SGHVS and CDR2 FQNEAQ. Written as DNA, the CDR3 is TGTGCCAGCAGCTTAATAGGGGGCGAATCCTACGAGCAGTACTTC. Its translation is CASSLIGGESYEQYF.

This clone was counted only a few times. This sequence joins TRBV7-2 and TRBJ2-5, with D possibly being TRBD1 (5 bases). The CDR3 sequence is 15 residues long. Germline CDR1 and CDR2: SGHTA and FQGNSA. V lost 2 bases, J lost 2 bases, and 12 bases lay in between. The CDR3 bases are TGTGCCAGCAGCTTACCCCGGACACTACAAGAGACCCAGTACTTC. This codes for CASSLPRTLQETQYF.

The V call is TRBV7-2, the J call TRBJ1-5, with D unclear. This CDR3 has 15 amino acids. The germline V gene encodes CDR1 SGHTA and CDR2 FQGNSA. V lost 5 bases and J 0 bases, leaving 11 bases between the germline ends. The CDR3 sequence: CASSPRGFSNQPQHF. The DNA of the CDR3 is TGTGCCAGCAGCCCCCGGGGATTTAGCAATCAGCCCCAGCATTTT.

The chain is built from TRBV5-1 and TRBJ1-6, with unresolved D. The CDR3 is 12 amino acids. Trimming took 4 bases from V and 8 from J, leaving 7 bases between them. Per the germline V gene, CDR1 is SGHRS and CDR2 is YFSETQ. In DNA, the CDR3 is TGCGCCAGCAGCCCGCGGGATTCACCCCTCCACTTT. Translated: CASSPRDSPLHF.

This rearrangement joins TRBV30 to TRBJ1-3; D perhaps matches TRBD1 (5 bases). The CDR3 consists of 14 residues. CDR1 and CDR2 from the germline V gene are GTSNPN and SVGIG (reference sequence). The V and J ends lost 4 bases and 2 bases respectively, with 12 bases between them. The CDR3 reads CAWTLGGAGNTIYF. In nucleotides, the CDR3 is TGTGCCTGGACCCTGGGGGGGGCTGGAAACACCATATATTTT.

V and J are TRBV5-1 and TRBJ2-1; D unresolved. CDR3 length: 15 amino acids. With 0 bases removed from V and 5 bases from J, the gap between germline ends came to 12 bases. Germline V gene lookup returns CDR1 SGHRS and CDR2 YFSETQ. The CDR3 DNA reads as TGCGCCAGCAGCTTGGGCAGGAAAGAGAACAATGAGCAGTTCTTC. This gives the protein CASSLGRKENNEQFF.

The rearrangement joins TRBV5-6 to TRBJ1-1, with D hard to call. V lost 2 bases, J lost 8 bases, and 7 bases lay in between. Per the germline V gene, CDR1 is SGHDT and CDR2 is YYEEEE. CDR3 length equals 11 residues. CDR3 DNA sequence: TGTGCCAGCAGCTTCGGGATCGAAGCTTTCTTT. Residues: CASSFGIEAFF.

J is TRBJ1-4 and V is TRBV5-6; D is perhaps TRBD1 (6 bases). The CDR3 has 16 amino acids. The germline CDR1 and CDR2 sequences are SGHDT and YYEEEE. V lost 0 bases, J lost 7 bases, and 16 bases lay in between. CDR3 DNA: TGTGCCAGCAGCTTGGCCGGGGCAGGGGAGGGTGAAAAACTGTTTTTT. It encodes CASSLAGAGEGEKLFF.

This clone was counted between two and nine times. The chain uses TRBV6-5 and TRBJ1-2; 8 positions match TRBD1. Germline CDR1 MNHEY, CDR2 SVGAGI. The CDR3 totals 14 residues. V lost 2 bases and J lost 8; bases outside the gene matches: 7. The CDR3 region is CASSYQGASNGYTF. The CDR3 nucleotides are TGTGCCAGCAGTTACCAGGGGGCTTCTAACGGCTACACCTTC.

Comments on this clone: Its ends do not fully match the called genes, so a read error is possible. V is TRBV6-6 and J is TRBJ2-7, with a tentative D call TRBD1 (6 bases). CDR1 and CDR2 (germline): MNHNY, SVGAGI (reference sequence). The CDR3 consists of 11 residues. The CDR3 bases are TGTGCCAGCAGTTCCTCCGGGACAAAGGACTTC. It specifies CASSSSGTKDF.